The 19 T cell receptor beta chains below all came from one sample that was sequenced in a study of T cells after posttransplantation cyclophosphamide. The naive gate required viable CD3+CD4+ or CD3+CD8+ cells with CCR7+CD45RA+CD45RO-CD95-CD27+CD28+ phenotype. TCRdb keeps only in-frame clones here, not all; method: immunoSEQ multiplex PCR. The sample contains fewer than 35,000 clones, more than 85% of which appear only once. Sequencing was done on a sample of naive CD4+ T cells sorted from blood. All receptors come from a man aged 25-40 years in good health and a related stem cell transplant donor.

CDR3 DNA: TGTGCCAGCAGCGGGACTAGCGGGGTTAAAAATGAGCAGTTCTTC. Encoded protein: CASSGTSGVKNEQFF. The V call is TRBV2, the J call TRBJ2-1, with 13 bases fitting TRBD2. This CDR3 spans 15 amino acids. The J segment lost 7 bases and the V segment lost 6 bases, leaving 6 bases of the junction unmatched. Germline CDR1 SNHLY, CDR2 FYNNEI.

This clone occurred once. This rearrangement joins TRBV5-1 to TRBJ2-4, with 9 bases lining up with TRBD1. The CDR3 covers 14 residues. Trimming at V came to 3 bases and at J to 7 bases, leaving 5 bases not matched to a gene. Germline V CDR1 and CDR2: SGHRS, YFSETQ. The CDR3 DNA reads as TGCGCCAGCAGCTGGGGACAGGGAGGCAACATTCAGTACTTC. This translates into CASSWGQGGNIQYF.

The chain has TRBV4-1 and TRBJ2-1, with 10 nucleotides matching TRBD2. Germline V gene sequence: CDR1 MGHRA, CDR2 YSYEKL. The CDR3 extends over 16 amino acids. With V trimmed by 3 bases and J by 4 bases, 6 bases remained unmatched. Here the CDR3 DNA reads TGCGCCAGCAGCCACCCCACTAGCGGGGATTACAATGAGCAGTTCTTC. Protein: CASSHPTSGDYNEQFF.

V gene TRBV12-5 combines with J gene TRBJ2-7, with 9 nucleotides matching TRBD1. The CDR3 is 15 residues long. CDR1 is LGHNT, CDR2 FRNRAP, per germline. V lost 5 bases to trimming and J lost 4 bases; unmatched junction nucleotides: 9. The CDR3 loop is CASGPPGQGLYEQYF. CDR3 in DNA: TGTGCTAGTGGTCCCCCGGGACAGGGTTTATACGAGCAGTACTTC.

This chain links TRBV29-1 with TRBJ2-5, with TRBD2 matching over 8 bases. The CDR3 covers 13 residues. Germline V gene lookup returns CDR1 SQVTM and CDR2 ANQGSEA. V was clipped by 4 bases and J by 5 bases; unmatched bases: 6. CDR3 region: CSVAGGSSETQYF. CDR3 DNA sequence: TGCAGCGTTGCGGGGGGGTCGTCGGAGACCCAGTACTTC.

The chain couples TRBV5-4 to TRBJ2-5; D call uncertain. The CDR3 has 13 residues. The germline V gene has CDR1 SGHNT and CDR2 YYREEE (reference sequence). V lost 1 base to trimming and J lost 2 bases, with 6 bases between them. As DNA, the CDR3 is TGTGCCAGCAGCTTGCCGGAGCAAGAGACCCAGTACTTC. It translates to CASSLPEQETQYF. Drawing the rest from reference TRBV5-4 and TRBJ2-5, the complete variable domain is ETGVTQSPTHLIKTRGQQVTLRCSSQSGHNTVSWYQQALGQGPQFIFQYYREEENGRGNFPPRFSGLQFPNYSSELNVNALELDDSALYLCASSLPEQETQYFGPGTRLLVL.

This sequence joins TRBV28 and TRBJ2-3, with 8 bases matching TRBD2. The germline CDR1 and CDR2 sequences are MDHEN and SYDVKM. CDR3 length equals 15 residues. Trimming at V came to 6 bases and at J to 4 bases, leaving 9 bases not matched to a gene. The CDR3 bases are TGTGCCAGCAGAGGGGAAGCGGGGGTTGCAGATACGCAGTATTTT. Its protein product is CASRGEAGVADTQYF.

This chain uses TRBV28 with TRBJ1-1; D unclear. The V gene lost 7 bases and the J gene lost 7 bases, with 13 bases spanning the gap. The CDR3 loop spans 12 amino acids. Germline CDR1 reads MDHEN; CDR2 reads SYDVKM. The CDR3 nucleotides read TGTGCCAGCACCGCGCCCGGGTTTGAAGCTTTCTTT. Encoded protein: CASTAPGFEAFF.

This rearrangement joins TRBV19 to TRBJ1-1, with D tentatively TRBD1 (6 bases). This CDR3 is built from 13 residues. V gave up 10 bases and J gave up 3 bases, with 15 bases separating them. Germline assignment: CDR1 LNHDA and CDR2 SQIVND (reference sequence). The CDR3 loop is CATTYGGHTEAFF. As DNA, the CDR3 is TGTGCCACTACGTACGGGGGGCACACTGAAGCTTTCTTT.

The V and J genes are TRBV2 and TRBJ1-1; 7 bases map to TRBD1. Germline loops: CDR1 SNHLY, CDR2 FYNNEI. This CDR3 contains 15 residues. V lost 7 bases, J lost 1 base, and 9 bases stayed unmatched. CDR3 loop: CASTRDSLRNTEAFF. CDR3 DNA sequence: TGTGCCAGCACCCGGGACAGCTTAAGGAACACTGAAGCTTTCTTT.

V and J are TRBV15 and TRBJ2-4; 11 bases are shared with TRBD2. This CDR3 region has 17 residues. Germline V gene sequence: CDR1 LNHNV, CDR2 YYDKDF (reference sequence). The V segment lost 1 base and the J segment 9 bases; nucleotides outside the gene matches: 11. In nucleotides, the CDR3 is TGTGCCACCAGCAGAGTCGTTGGTAGCGGGGGGGCCGGCATTCAGTACTTC. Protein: CATSRVVGSGGAGIQYF.

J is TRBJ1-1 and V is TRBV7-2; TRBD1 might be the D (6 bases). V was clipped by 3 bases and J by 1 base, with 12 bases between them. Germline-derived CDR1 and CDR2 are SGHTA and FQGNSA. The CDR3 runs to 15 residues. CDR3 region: CASSFYRAWNTEAFF. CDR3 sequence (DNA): TGTGCCAGCAGCTTTTACAGGGCCTGGAACACTGAAGCTTTCTTT.

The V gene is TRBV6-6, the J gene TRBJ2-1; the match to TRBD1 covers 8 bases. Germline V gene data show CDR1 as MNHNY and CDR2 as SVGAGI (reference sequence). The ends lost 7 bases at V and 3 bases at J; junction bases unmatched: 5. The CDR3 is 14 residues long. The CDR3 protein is CASNQDRGYNEQFF. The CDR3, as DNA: TGTGCCAGCAATCAAGACAGGGGCTACAATGAGCAGTTCTTC.

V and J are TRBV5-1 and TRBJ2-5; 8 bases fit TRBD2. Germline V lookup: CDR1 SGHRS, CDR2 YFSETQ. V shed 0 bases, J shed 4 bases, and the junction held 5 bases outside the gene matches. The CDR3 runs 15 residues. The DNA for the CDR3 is TGCGCCAGCAGCTTGGCCGTCGGGGGGGCAGAGACCCAGTACTTC. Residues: CASSLAVGGAETQYF.

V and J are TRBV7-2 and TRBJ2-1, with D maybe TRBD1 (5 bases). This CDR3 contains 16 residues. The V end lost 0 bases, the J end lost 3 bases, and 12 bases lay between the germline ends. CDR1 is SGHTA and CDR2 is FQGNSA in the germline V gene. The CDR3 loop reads CASSLARWGFYNEQFF. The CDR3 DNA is TGTGCCAGCAGCTTAGCGCGATGGGGCTTCTACAATGAGCAGTTCTTC.

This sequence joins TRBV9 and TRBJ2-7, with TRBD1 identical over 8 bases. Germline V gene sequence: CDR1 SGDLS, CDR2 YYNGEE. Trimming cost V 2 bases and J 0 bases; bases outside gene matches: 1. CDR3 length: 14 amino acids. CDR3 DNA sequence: TGTGCCAGCAGCGTGACAGGGGACTCCTACGAGCAGTACTTC. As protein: CASSVTGDSYEQYF.

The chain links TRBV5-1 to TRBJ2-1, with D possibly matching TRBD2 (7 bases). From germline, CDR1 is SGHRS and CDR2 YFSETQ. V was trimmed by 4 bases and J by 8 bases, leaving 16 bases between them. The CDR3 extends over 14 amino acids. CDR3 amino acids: CASSTGRGYDEQFF. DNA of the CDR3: TGCGCCAGCAGCACGGGGAGGGGGTACGATGAGCAGTTCTTC.

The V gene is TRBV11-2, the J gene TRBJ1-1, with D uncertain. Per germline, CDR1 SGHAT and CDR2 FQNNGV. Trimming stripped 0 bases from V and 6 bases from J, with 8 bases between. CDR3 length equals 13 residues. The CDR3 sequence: CASSLDRVSEAFF. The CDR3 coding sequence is TGTGCCAGCAGCTTAGATCGGGTTTCTGAAGCTTTCTTT. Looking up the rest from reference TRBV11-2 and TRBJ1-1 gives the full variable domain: EAGVAQSPRYKIIEKRQSVAFWCNPISGHATLYWYQQILGQGPKLLIQFQNNGVVDDSQLPKDRFSAERLKGVDSTLKIQPAKLEDSAVYLCASSLDRVSEAFFGQGTRLTVV.

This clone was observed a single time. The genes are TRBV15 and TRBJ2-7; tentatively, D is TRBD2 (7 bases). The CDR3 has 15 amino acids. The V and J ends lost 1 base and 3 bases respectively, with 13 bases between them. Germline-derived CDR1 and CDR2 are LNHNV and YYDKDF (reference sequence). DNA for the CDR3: TGTGCCACCAGCAGAGGAAGGGGGGGGAGCTACGAGCAGTACTTC. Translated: CATSRGRGGSYEQYF.